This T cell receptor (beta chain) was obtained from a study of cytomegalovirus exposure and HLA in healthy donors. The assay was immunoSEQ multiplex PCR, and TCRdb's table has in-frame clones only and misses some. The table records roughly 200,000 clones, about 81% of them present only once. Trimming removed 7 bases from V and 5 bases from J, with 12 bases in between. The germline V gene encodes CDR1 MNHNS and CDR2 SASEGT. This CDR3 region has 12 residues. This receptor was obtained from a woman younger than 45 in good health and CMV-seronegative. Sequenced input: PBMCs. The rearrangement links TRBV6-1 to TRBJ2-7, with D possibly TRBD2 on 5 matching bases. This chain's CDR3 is CASNWETHEQYF. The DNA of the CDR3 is TGTGCCAGCAACTGGGAGACTCACGAGCAGTACTTC.